Sequencing of this TCR beta chain was carried out in a study of identical twins. Study outcomes and limitations: Twins' excess sharing was less marked for out-of-frame beta sequences.

TCRdb analysed the 5' RACE reads with MiXCR anew, one entry per CDR3 protein. The sample lists 200,000 to 300,000 distinct CDR3 sequences, about 7% occurring once. In regard to this clonotype: Its specificity is unknown.

The CDR3 is 15 residues long. V was cut by 3 bases and J by 4 bases, with 15 bases left in between. Germline V gene data show CDR1 as SGHDN and CDR2 as FVKESK. The same data also contributed to another study, on yellow fever vaccine responses in identical twins.

The gene calls are TRBV14 and TRBJ1-2; TRBD1 might be the D (6 bases). The receptor comes from a woman aged 18-35 years in good health. The sample was memory (CD45RO+) T cells sorted from blood. This CDR3 reads CASSQNYRDTYGYTF. The CDR3 region has the DNA TGTGCCAGCAGCCAGAACTACCGGGACACCTATGGCTACACCTTC.